This T cell receptor beta chain was sequenced for a study of blood T cell repertoires in COVID-19. Study-wide background: Sources were T cells, B-cell-depleted T cells, or PBMCs; the material itself was cDNA or gDNA.

V shed 2 bases and J 7 bases; nucleotides not matched to a gene: 18. CDR3 length: 18 residues. Germline V gene sequence: CDR1 SGHVS, CDR2 FQNEAQ. Enrolled during active infection, Seattle patients were then followed longitudinally. Method: immunoSEQ multiplex PCR; TCRdb's copy keeps in-frame clones and lacks some. The data show approximately 290,000 clones, approximately 90% seen once. The gene calls are TRBV7-8 and TRBJ1-2; 8 positions match TRBD1. Sequencing was carried out using peripheral blood. This TCR derives from a woman aged 25 to 39 with COVID-19, enrolled during active disease. The CDR3 DNA follows: TGTGCCAGCAGCTTATTTGGTGTTGCAGGGGGCATGGCGCGTGGCTACACCTTC. The encoded protein is CASSLFGVAGGMARGYTF. Full variable domain (outside the CDR3, taken from reference TRBV7-8 and TRBJ1-2): GAGVSQSPRYKVAKRGQDVALRCDPISGHVSLFWYQQALGQGPEFLTYFQNEAQLDKSGLPSDRFFAERPEGSVSTLKIQRTQQEDSAVYLCASSLFGVAGGMARGYTFGSGTRLTVV.